This TCR beta chain was documented in a study of T cells in Graves' hyperthyroidism and ophthalmopathy. In the study overall: Peripheral blood was obtained at initial diagnosis, preceding any treatment. Study-wide findings and caveats: Ophthalmopathy prediction by the model preceded onset by a median approximately 6.1 months. Most thyroid clonotypes expanded above 0.001 appeared in blood too.

This clonotype was counted many times. What it binds is not known. The CDR3 spans 15 residues. Trimming removed 5 bases at V and 1 base at J, with 14 bases between. Per germline, CDR1 ENHRY and CDR2 SYGVKD. Uncontrolled infection, other autoimmune disease, pregnancy or lactation barred patients from enrollment. The TCR beta CDR3 regions underwent amplification using RNA transcripts as the source. In the first-round RT-PCR of the TCR CDR3, the HTBI primer set was used. TCRdb reprocessed the multiplex PCR reads with MiXCR, giving one entry per CDR3 protein. This table has about 760,000 distinct CDR3 sequences, under 45% appearing once.

The sequence was obtained from a woman in her thirties or forties with Graves' hyperthyroidism. Material for sequencing was blood. This chain connects TRBV10-3 to TRBJ1-1, with D perhaps TRBD1 (6 bases). In DNA, the CDR3 is TGTGCCATCAGTACTCAAACGACAGGGAACACTGAAGCTTTCTTT. It codes for CAISTQTTGNTEAFF.